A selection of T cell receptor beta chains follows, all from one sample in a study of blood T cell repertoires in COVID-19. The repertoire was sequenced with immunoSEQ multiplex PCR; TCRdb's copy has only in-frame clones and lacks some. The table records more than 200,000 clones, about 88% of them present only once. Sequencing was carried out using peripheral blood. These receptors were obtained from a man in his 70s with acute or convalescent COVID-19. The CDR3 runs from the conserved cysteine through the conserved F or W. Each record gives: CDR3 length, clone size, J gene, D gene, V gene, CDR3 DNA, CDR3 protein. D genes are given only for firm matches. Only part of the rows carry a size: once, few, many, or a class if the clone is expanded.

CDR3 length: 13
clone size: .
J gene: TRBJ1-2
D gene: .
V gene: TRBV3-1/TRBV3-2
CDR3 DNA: TGTGCCAGCAGCCAAGGGAGTAACTATGGCTACACCTTC
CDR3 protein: CASSQGSNYGYTF

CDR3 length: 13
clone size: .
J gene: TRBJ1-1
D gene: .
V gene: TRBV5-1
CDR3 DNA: TGCGCCAGCAGCTCCGCACAGAACACTGAAGCTTTCTTT
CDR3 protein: CASSSAQNTEAFF

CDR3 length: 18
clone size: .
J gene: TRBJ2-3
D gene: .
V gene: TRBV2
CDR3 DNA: TGTGCCAGCAGTGATTCCTCGGGTGCAGGGGTAAGGACAGATACGCAGTATTTT
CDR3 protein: CASSDSSGAGVRTDTQYF

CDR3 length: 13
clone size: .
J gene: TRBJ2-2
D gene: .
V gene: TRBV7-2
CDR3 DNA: TGTGCCAGCAGACTTTCCTCCACCGGGGAGCTGTTTTTT
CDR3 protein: CASRLSSTGELFF

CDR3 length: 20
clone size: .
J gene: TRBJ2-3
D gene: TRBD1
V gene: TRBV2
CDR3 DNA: TGTGCCAGCAGTCTTGGACAGGGGTTCCCCTCACCCCCTCCCGGGCGGCGACAGTATTTT
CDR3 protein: CASSLGQGFPSPPPGRRQYF

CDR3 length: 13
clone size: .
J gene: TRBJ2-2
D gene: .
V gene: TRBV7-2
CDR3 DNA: TGTGCCAGCAGTTGGGGAGGCACCGGGGAGCTGTTTTTT
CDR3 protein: CASSWGGTGELFF

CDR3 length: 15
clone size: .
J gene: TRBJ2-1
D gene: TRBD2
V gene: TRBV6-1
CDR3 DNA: TGTGCCAGCAGTGAAGCGGTTAGAGGCGGGAGAAAGCAGTTCTTC
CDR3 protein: CASSEAVRGGRKQFF

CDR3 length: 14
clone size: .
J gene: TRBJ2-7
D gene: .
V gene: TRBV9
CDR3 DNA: TGTGCCAGCAGCGTAGTGGGGCAGTGGGACGAGCAGTACTTC
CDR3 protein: CASSVVGQWDEQYF

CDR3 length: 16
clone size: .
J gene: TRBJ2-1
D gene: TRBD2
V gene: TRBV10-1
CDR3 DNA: TGCGCCAGCAGCCTATGGGGACTAGCGGTTTACAATGAGCAGTTCTTC
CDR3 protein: CASSLWGLAVYNEQFF

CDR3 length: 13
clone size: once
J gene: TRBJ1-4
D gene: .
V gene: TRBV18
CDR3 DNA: TGTGCCAGCTCCTCCTCGGCTAATGAAAAACTGTTTTTT
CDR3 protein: CASSSSANEKLFF

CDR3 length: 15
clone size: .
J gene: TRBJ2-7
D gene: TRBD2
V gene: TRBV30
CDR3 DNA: TGTGCCTTGCGGACTAGCGGGAGGGTGAGTTACGAGCAGTACTTC
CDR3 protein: CALRTSGRVSYEQYF

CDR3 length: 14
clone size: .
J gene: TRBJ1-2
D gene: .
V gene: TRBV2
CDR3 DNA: TGTGCCAGCAGTGAAAACAGGGCGGGCGGTGGCTACACCTTC
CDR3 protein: CASSENRAGGGYTF

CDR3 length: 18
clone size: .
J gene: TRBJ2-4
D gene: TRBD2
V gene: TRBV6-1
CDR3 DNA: TGTGCCAGCAGTGGGGGACTAGCGGGGGTCTTAGCCAAAAACATTCAGTACTTC
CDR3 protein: CASSGGLAGVLAKNIQYF

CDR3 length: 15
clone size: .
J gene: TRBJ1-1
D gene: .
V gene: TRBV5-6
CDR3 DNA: TGTGCCAGCAGCTTGGCAAGCCCCCGCGGCACTGAAGCTTTCTTT
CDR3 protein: CASSLASPRGTEAFF

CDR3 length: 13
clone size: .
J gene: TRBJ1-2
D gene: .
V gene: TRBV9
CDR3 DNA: TGTGCCAGCAGCGTACAGGGTGACTATGGCTACACCTTC
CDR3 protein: CASSVQGDYGYTF

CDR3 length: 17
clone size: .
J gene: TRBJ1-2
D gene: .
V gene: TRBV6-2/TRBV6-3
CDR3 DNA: TGTGCCAGCAGCCCTTCAGGGGAAGGGGTCGGAATCTATGGCTACACCTTC
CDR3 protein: CASSPSGEGVGIYGYTF

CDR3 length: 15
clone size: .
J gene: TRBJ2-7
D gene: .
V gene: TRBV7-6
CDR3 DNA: TGTGCCAGCAGCCTGGGTAGTAGAGGGATGTACGAGCAGTACTTC
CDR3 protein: CASSLGSRGMYEQYF

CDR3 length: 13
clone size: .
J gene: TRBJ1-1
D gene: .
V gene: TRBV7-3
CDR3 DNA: TGTGCCAGCAGCCCGGGGTTGAACACTGAAGCTTTCTTT
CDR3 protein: CASSPGLNTEAFF

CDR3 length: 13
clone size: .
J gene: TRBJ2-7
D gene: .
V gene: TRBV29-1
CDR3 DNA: TGCAGCGTTGTTGTCTCCCCAGGGCACGAGCAGTACTTC
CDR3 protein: CSVVVSPGHEQYF

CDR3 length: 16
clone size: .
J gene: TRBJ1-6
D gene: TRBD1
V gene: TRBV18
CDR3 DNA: TGTGCCAGCTCACCTACTCAGACAGGGAGTAATTCACCCCTCCACTTT
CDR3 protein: CASSPTQTGSNSPLHF

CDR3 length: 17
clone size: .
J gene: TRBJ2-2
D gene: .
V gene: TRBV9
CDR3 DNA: TGTGCCAGCAGCGTAGTAGTAGGGGCCATCAAAGGCGGGGAGCTGTTTTTT
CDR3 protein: CASSVVVGAIKGGELFF

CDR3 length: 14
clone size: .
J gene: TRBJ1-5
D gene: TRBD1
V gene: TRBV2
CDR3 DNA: TGTGCCAGCAGGAAGGACAGGGGCAATCAGCCCCAGCATTTT
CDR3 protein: CASRKDRGNQPQHF

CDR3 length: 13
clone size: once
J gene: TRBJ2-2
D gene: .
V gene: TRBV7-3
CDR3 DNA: TGTGCCAGCAGCTTACTCCAGACCGGGGAGCTGTTTTTT
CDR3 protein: CASSLLQTGELFF

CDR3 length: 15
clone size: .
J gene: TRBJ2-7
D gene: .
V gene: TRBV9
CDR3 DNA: TGTGCCAGCAGCGTAGCGAGCGGAATGAACCACGAGCAGTACTTC
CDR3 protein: CASSVASGMNHEQYF

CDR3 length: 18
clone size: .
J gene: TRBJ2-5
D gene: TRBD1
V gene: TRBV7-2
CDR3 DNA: TGTGCCAGCAGCTCCGCGGCCCCAGGGGGCTTATCACAAGAGACCCAGTACTTC
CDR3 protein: CASSSAAPGGLSQETQYF

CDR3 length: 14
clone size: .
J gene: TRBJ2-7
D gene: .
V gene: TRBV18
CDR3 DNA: TGTGCCAGCTCACCTGAACAGGGATCCTACGAGCAGTACTTC
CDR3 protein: CASSPEQGSYEQYF

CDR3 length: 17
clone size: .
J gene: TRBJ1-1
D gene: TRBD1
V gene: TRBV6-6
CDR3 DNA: TGTGCCAGCAGTCGCTCGCGGACAGGATCCAGGTTGACTGAAGCTTTCTTT
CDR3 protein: CASSRSRTGSRLTEAFF

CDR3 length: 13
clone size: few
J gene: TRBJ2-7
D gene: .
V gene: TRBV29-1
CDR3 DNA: TGCAGCGTTGGGAGGGGGCTAGGGTACGAGCAGTACTTC
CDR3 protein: CSVGRGLGYEQYF

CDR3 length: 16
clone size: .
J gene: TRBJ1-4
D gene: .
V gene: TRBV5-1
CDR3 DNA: TGCGCCAGCAGCTCCGGGGAGGGAGCAACTAATGAAAAACTGTTTTTT
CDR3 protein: CASSSGEGATNEKLFF

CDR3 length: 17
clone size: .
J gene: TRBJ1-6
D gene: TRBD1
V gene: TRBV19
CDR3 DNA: TGTGCCACCCGGGGGACAGTGAAGAGCTCCTATAATTCACCCCTCCACTTT
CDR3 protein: CATRGTVKSSYNSPLHF

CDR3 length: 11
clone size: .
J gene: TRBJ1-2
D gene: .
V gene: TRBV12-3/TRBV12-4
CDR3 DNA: TGTGCCAGCAGTGGAGGCTATGGCTACACCTTC
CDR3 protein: CASSGGYGYTF

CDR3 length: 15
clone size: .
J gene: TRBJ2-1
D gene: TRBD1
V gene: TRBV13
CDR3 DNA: TGTGCCAGCAGCCCCGGACAGGGAGCATACAATGAGCAGTTCTTC
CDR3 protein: CASSPGQGAYNEQFF